This TCR beta chain is from a study of post-analysis software for immune sequencing data. Study background: Relapsing-remitting, secondary progressive and progressive-relapsing forms of multiple sclerosis all featured among disease courses.

Whole-study findings and limits: People with multiple sclerosis had a significantly lower normalized Chao1 diversity than controls did. F measure grouped same-batch samples tightly together. Higher frequency in patients than in controls was seen for 5 or 6 TRBV segments, with TRBV5-6, TRBV5-1 and TRBV20-1 among them.

Incorporated into the TCR beta cDNA libraries were unique molecular identifiers, which served to reduce PCR and sequencing biases. About 500,000 cDNA molecules came from approximately 1 to 10 million T cells. Each CDR3 protein is one row after TCRdb ran MiXCR on the PCR reads. The sample holds around 710,000 distinct CDR3 sequences, around 42% seen once. V was clipped by 2 bases and J by 9 bases; unmatched bases: 11. Germline CDR1 reads SGHTA; CDR2 reads FQGNSA. There are 16 residues in the CDR3. This clonotype has just a few counts. Its target is unknown. Sequenced material: blood. This sequence originates from a girl aged 10 to 17 with multiple sclerosis. V and J are TRBV7-2 and TRBJ2-1; 9 bases map to TRBD2. The CDR3 sequence: CASSLFSGSSGTEQFF. Written as DNA, the CDR3 is TGTGCCAGCAGCTTATTCAGCGGGTCTAGCGGGACTGAGCAGTTCTTC.